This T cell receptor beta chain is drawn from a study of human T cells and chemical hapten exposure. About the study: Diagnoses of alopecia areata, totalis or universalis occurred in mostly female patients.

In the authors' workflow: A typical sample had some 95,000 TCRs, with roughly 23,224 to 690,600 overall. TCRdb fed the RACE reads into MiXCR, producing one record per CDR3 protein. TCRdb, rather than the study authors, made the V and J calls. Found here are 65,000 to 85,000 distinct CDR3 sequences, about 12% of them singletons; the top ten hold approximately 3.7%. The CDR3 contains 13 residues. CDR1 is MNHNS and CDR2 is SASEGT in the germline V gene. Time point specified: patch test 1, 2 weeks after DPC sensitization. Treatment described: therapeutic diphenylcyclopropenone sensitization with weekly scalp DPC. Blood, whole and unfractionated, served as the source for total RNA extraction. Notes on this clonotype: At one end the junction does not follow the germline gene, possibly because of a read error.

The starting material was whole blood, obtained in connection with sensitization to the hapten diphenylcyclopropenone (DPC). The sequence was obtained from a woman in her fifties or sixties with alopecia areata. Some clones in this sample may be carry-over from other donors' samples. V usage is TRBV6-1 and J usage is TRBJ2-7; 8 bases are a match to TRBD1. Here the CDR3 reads CASSDRPGGRRNF. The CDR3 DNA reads TGTGCCAGCAGTGACAGACCAGGGGGCAGAAGGAATTTC.